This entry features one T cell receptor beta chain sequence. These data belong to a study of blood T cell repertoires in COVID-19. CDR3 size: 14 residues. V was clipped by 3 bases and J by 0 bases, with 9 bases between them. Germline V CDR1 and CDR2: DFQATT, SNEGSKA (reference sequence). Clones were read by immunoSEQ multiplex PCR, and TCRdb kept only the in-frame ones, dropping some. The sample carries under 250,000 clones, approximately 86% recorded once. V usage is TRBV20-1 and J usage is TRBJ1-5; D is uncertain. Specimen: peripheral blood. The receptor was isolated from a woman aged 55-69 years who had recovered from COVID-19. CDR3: CSASDGYSNQPQHF. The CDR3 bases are TGCAGTGCTAGTGACGGTTATAGCAATCAGCCCCAGCATTTT.